This is a list of T cell receptor beta chains from one sample in a study of control samples from healthy donors and cancer patients. Only in-frame clones appear in the TCRdb table, and some are missing; sequencing was by immunoSEQ multiplex PCR. The repertoire holds 120,000 to 150,000 clones, 92% seen once, with about 11% in the top ten. Sequenced: blood. The receptors come from a man between 25 and 39 years old in good health. Both conserved end residues are part of each CDR3. The order of the fields is CDR3 length, J gene, clone size, V gene, D gene, CDR3 DNA, CDR3 protein. The D gene is left open where the match is weak. Size values are once, few and many counts, or a class for expanded clones, and some rows have none.

>12|TRBJ2-3|.|TRBV28|.
TGTGCCAGCAGTCTACCCCTAAATACGCAGTATTTT
CASSLPLNTQYF
>15|TRBJ2-1|.|TRBV21-1|.
TGTGCCAGCAAGTCCGGGACAGGTTCCTACAATGAGCAGTTCTTC
CASKSGTGSYNEQFF
>18|TRBJ2-7|.|TRBV27|TRBD2
TGTGCCAGCAGTTTACGGGGGGGCGGGAAGACCTTCCTAAACGAGCAGTACTTC
CASSLRGGGKTFLNEQYF
>17|TRBJ1-1|.|TRBV7-2|.
TGTGCCAGCAGCTTAGGGGTTCTCACGTCCTTGAACACTGAAGCTTTCTTT
CASSLGVLTSLNTEAFF
>14|TRBJ2-1|.|TRBV27|.
TGTGCCAGCAGTTGGCAGGGTGATTACAATGAGCAGTTCTTC
CASSWQGDYNEQFF
>15|TRBJ2-3|.|TRBV6-5|.
TGTGCCAGCAGCGTGGGACCGATCATGTATGATACGCAGTATTTT
CASSVGPIMYDTQYF
>12|TRBJ2-5|.|TRBV6-5|TRBD1
TGTGCCAGCAGAACAGGGGGGGAGACCCAGTACTTC
CASRTGGETQYF
>15|TRBJ1-1|once|TRBV19|.
TGTGCCAGTAGTAACCTACCTGGGAGGAACACTGAAGCTTTCTTT
CASSNLPGRNTEAFF
>15|TRBJ2-1|.|TRBV27|.
TGTGCCAGCAGTCCGCCTGACGGCTACAACAATGAGCAGTTCTTC
CASSPPDGYNNEQFF
>14|TRBJ2-7|.|TRBV5-4|TRBD2
TGTGCCAGCAGCTCTCCACGCGGGAGGGGTGAGCAGTACTTC
CASSSPRGRGEQYF
>15|TRBJ2-5|.|TRBV11-2|TRBD2
TGTGCCAGCAGCCACTTAGCGGGAGGGTTAGAGACCCAGTACTTC
CASSHLAGGLETQYF
>13|TRBJ1-2|.|TRBV28|.
TGTGCCAGTTTAAGGTCGGGTAACTATGGCTACACCTTC
CASLRSGNYGYTF
>12|TRBJ1-1|.|TRBV7-9|.
TGTGCCAGCAGCTGGATGAACACTGAAGCTTTCTTT
CASSWMNTEAFF
>16|TRBJ2-2|.|TRBV30|TRBD2
TGTGCCTGGACCACGGGGGGGGGCCCGAACACCGGGGAGCTGTTTTTT
CAWTTGGGPNTGELFF
>17|TRBJ2-2|.|TRBV7-6|.
TGTGCCAGCAGCTTCCTCCGGAGGACGGCAAGGGTCGGGGAGCTGTTTTTT
CASSFLRRTARVGELFF
>16|TRBJ2-6|once|TRBV11-2|TRBD2
TGTGCCAGCAGCTTGGCGGGGGGGACTGGGGCCAACGTCCTGACTTTC
CASSLAGGTGANVLTF
>22|TRBJ2-7|.|TRBV19|TRBD1
TGTGCCAGATTAGACCCGGGACAGGGGAAGCGGGAGTTTCCGCCGCTGTCCTACGAGCAGTACTTC
CARLDPGQGKREFPPLSYEQYF
>13|TRBJ2-3|once|TRBV7-2|.
TGTGCCAGCAGCTTATACGGCACAGATACGCAGTATTTT
CASSLYGTDTQYF
>20|TRBJ2-1|.|TRBV21-1|.
TGTGCCAGCAGCAAAGCCGGGGGCCTCGGGGACAGTGACCCCTACAATGAGCAGTTCTTC
CASSKAGGLGDSDPYNEQFF
>12|TRBJ1-3|.|TRBV19|.
TGTGCCAGTAGCCCCGCTGGAAACACCATATATTTT
CASSPAGNTIYF
>15|TRBJ2-1|once|TRBV7-2|TRBD2
TGTGCCAGCAGCAAAAGGACTAGCGGGTACAATGAGCAGTTCTTC
CASSKRTSGYNEQFF
>16|TRBJ1-1|.|TRBV18|TRBD1
TGTGCCAGCTCACCGTCGAGACAGGGGCCGAACACTGAAGCTTTCTTT
CASSPSRQGPNTEAFF
>17|TRBJ2-1|.|TRBV12-5|.
TGTGCTAGTGGTTCCGAAACAACCGGGACACCTTACAATGAGCAGTTCTTC
CASGSETTGTPYNEQFF
>14|TRBJ2-2|.|TRBV10-2|.
TGCGCCAGCAGTGCTGTCTGGAACACCGGGGAGCTGTTTTTT
CASSAVWNTGELFF